The 4 T cell receptor beta chains below were found in one sample sequenced in a study of cytotoxic CD8 clonotypes in ibrutinib-treated CLL. Produced via immunoSEQ multiplex PCR; TCRdb's table is partial and in-frame only. The repertoire holds 140,000 to 150,000 clones, with roughly 76% as singletons. Sequencing was performed on PBMCs, taken after 24 months of ibrutinib treatment. These receptors were taken from a human donor with chronic lymphocytic leukemia.

V gene TRBV5-1 combines with J gene TRBJ2-2, with 9 bases lining up with TRBD2. The CDR3 is 16 amino acids. Unmatched junction bases numbered 3, after V lost 1 base and J lost 2 bases. Germline lookup yields CDR1 SGHRS and CDR2 YFSETQ. The CDR3 sequence: CASSLRLAGNTGELFF. CDR3 DNA sequence: TGCGCCAGCAGCTTGCGGCTAGCGGGAAACACCGGGGAGCTGTTTTTT.

The chain links TRBV29-1 to TRBJ1-4; no clear D. This CDR3 contains 11 residues. Looked up from germline, CDR1 is SQVTM and CDR2 is ANQGSEA. With 3 bases removed from V and 6 bases from J, the gap between germline ends came to 5 bases. DNA of the CDR3: TGCAGCGTTGAGGAGGATGAAAAACTGTTTTTT. Encoded protein: CSVEEDEKLFF.

The rearrangement uses TRBV29-1 and TRBJ1-2, with a weak D call TRBD1 (5 bases). The V and J ends lost 4 bases and 3 bases respectively, with 18 bases between them. The CDR3 is 15 amino acids. Germline CDR1 and CDR2: SQVTM and ANQGSEA. The CDR3 region is CSVGPLGGMDYGYTF. The CDR3 coding sequence is TGCAGCGTTGGCCCCCTCGGGGGGATGGACTATGGCTACACCTTC.

This sequence joins TRBV27 and TRBJ2-1; 12 nucleotides align to TRBD2. V lost 4 bases, J lost 0 bases, and 10 bases stayed unmatched. The CDR3 has 19 residues. Looked up from germline, CDR1 is MNHEY and CDR2 is SMNVEV (reference sequence). CDR3 protein: CASSSPGLAGPSSYNEQFF. The CDR3 DNA reads TGTGCCAGCAGTTCCCCGGGACTAGCGGGTCCGAGCTCCTACAATGAGCAGTTCTTC.